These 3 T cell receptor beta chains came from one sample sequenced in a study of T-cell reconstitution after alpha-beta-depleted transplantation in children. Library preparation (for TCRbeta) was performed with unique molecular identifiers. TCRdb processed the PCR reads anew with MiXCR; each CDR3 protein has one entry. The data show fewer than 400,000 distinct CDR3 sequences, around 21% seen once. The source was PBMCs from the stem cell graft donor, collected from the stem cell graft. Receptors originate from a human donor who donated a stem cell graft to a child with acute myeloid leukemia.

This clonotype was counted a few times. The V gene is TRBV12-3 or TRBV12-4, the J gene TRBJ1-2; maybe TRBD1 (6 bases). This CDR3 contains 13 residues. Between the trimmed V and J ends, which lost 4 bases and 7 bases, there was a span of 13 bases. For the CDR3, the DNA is TGTGCCAGCAGTTCCACCGGAGGGGGTGGCTACACCTTC. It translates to CASSSTGGGGYTF.

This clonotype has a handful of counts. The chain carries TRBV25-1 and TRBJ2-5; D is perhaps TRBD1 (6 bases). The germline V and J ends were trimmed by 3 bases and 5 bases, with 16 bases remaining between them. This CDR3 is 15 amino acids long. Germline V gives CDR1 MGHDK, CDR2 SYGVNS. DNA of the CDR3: TGTGCCAGCAGTGAGAAACAGGGAAACGGTGAGACCCAGTACTTC. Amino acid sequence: CASSEKQGNGETQYF.

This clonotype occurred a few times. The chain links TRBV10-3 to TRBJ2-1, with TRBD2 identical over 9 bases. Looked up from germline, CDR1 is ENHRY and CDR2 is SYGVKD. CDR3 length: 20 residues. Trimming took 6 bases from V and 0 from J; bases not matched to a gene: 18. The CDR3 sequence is CAIRPSGIRFGNGSYNEQFF. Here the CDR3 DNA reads TGTGCCATCAGGCCTAGCGGGATTCGGTTTGGAAATGGCTCCTACAATGAGCAGTTCTTC.